This T cell receptor (beta chain) stems from a study of blood T cell repertoires in COVID-19. V was shortened by 6 bases and J by 4 bases, with 16 bases between the two germline ends. The CDR3 consists of 15 residues. Germline CDR1 reads SGHAT; CDR2 reads FQNNGV. As processed by the authors: Amplification of reference gene primers provided the estimated nucleated cell counts. The assay was immunoSEQ multiplex PCR, and TCRdb's table has in-frame clones only and misses some. The D gene and trimming were derived from the DNA, and the V and J assignments and clone size from that table. The sample comprises roughly 250,000 clones, 70% to 90% of which are singletons, and roughly 4.3% rests with the top ten.

This chain links TRBV11-2 with TRBJ1-3; D perhaps matches TRBD1 (6 bases). Sequencing was carried out using PBMCs or T cells enriched from blood (not recorded which). This receptor was taken from a woman aged 30 to 39 who had recovered from COVID-19. CDR3 sequence reads: CASRVDAGAGNTIYF. The CDR3 nucleotides read TGTGCCAGCAGAGTAGATGCGGGGGCGGGAAACACCATATATTTT.